What follows are 10 T cell receptor beta chains derived from one specimen sequenced in a study of Graves' ophthalmopathy and Graves' hyperthyroidism. Amplification targeted the TCR beta CDR3 regions, with RNA transcripts as the source material. HTBI primers primed a first-round RT-PCR, and a second-round multiplex PCR followed. TCRdb used MiXCR to reprocess the multiplex PCR reads, holding one entry per CDR3 protein. The repertoire holds about 740,000 distinct CDR3 sequences, with around 40% as singletons. The sample consisted of peripheral blood. These receptors originate from an adult man with Graves' ophthalmopathy.

The gene calls are TRBV7-9 and TRBJ2-7, with D perhaps matching TRBD1 or TRBD2 (6 bases each). V shed 2 bases and J shed 0 bases, with 14 bases lying between them. CDR3 length: 16 amino acids. CDR1 is SEHNR, CDR2 FQNEAQ, per germline (reference sequence). Here the CDR3 DNA reads TGTGCCAGCAGCTTATCCTCGGGGGCCCACTCCTACGAGCAGTACTTC. It specifies CASSLSSGAHSYEQYF.

The DNA for the CDR3 is TGTGCCAGCAGTTACTCCCCTTTTTTGACCCCCCGTTGGGACACCGGGGAGCTGTTTTTT. Translation gives CASSYSPFLTPRWDTGELFF. The chain carries TRBV25-1 and TRBJ2-2, with D unresolved. The V end was cut by 5 bases, the J end by 3 bases, with 28 bases between. Germline loops: CDR1 MGHDK, CDR2 SYGVNS. This CDR3 is built from 20 residues.

The gene calls are TRBV19 and TRBJ1-1; D is perhaps TRBD1 (5 bases). Germline values: CDR1 LNHDA, CDR2 SQIVND (reference sequence). This CDR3 is built from 13 residues. The V end was cut by 9 bases, the J end by 3 bases, with 14 bases between. CDR3 sequence reads: CASSLGVHTEAFF. The CDR3 DNA sequence: TGTGCCAGCTCACTAGGGGTCCACACTGAAGCTTTCTTT. The whole variable domain, remainder taken from reference TRBV19 and TRBJ1-1, is DGGITQSPKYLFRKEGQNVTLSCEQNLNHDAMYWYRQDPGQGLRLIYYSQIVNDFQKGDIAEGYSVSREKKESFPLTVTSAQKNPTAFYLCASSLGVHTEAFFGQGTRLTVV.

V is TRBV7-2 and J is TRBJ1-1, with TRBD1 identical over 9 bases. CDR3 length: 16 residues. The germline V gene encodes CDR1 SGHTA and CDR2 FQGNSA. Unmatched junction bases numbered 11, after V lost 5 bases and J lost 4 bases. Here the CDR3 reads CASSTGQGKRSTEAFF. The CDR3, as DNA: TGTGCCAGCAGCACGGGACAGGGAAAAAGGAGCACTGAAGCTTTCTTT. The full variable domain, rest sourced from reference TRBV7-2 and TRBJ1-1, is GAGVSQSPSNKVTEKGKDVELRCDPISGHTALYWYRQSLGQGLEFLIYFQGNSAPDKSGLPSDRFSAERTGGSVSTLTIQRTQQEDSAVYLCASSTGQGKRSTEAFFGQGTRLTVV.

The gene calls are TRBV29-1 and TRBJ1-3, with D possibly TRBD1 on 6 matching bases. CDR3 length: 13 amino acids. V shed 6 bases and J shed 0 bases, with 9 bases lying between them. Per the germline V gene, CDR1 is SQVTM and CDR2 is ANQGSEA. The CDR3 spells CSVLQGSGNTIYF. The DNA for the CDR3 is TGCAGCGTCTTACAGGGCTCTGGAAACACCATATATTTT.

To note about this clonotype: This likely comes from a read error, as the CDR3 has no conserved phenylalanine or tryptophan at its end. The rearrangement joins TRBV2 to TRBJ1-2, with a possible D match to TRBD1 (5 bases). The germline CDR1 and CDR2 sequences are SNHLY and FYNNEI. V lost 8 bases to trimming and J lost 4 bases, with 17 bases between them. The CDR3 has 14 residues. The CDR3 protein is CASSPEGHVYGYTL. The CDR3 DNA sequence: TGTGCCAGCTCACCAGAGGGGCATGTCTATGGCTACACCCTC.

Worth noting for this clonotype: A much larger clone lies a single base off, so this may be a read error. The rearrangement uses TRBV7-2 and TRBJ2-7, with D hard to call. CDR1 SGHTA and CDR2 FQGNSA come from the germline V gene. Trimming took off 6 bases at V and 5 bases at J, with 11 bases between the two ends. CDR3 size: 12 residues. The CDR3 loop is CASSYPSHEQYF. The CDR3, as DNA: TGTGCCAGCAGTTACCCATCCCACGAGCAGTACTTC.

The gene calls are TRBV20-1 and TRBJ2-5; 10 nucleotides line up with TRBD1. Germline V gene sequence: CDR1 DFQATT, CDR2 SNEGSKA (reference sequence). The V segment lost 1 base and the J segment 5 bases; nucleotides outside the gene matches: 7. This CDR3 is 15 amino acids long. The chain's CDR3 is CSARGPGQGWETQYF. The CDR3 DNA reads TGCAGTGCTAGAGGGCCGGGACAGGGGTGGGAGACCCAGTACTTC.

This clonotype has a handful of counts. The chain recombines TRBV7-2 with TRBJ1-1, with D unresolved. Per germline, CDR1 SGHTA and CDR2 FQGNSA. This CDR3 region has 14 residues. Trimming shortened V by 3 bases and J by 2 bases, and 10 bases separated the two germline ends. Written as DNA, the CDR3 is TGTGCCAGCAGCTTTCTTAGGGCTAACACTGAAGCTTTCTTT. As protein: CASSFLRANTEAFF.

The genes are TRBV18 and TRBJ2-7; D unresolved. Germline values: CDR1 KGHSH, CDR2 LQKENI. Trimming shortened V by 2 bases and J by 10 bases, and 15 bases separated the two germline ends. The CDR3 covers 13 residues. The CDR3 region is CASSPDQKTPQYF. The CDR3 coding sequence is TGTGCCAGCTCACCAGATCAGAAGACCCCCCAGTACTTC.